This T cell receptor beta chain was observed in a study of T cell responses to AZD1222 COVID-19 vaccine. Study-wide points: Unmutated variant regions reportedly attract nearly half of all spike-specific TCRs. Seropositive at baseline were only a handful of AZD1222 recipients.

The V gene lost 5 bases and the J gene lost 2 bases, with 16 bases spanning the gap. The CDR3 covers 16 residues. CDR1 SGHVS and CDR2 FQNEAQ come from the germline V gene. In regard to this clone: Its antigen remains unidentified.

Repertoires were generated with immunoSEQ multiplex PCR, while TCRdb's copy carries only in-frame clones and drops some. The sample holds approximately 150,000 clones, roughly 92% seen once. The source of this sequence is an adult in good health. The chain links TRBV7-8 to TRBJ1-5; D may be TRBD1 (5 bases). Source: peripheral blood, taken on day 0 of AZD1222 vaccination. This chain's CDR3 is CASSSWGGDGNQPQHF. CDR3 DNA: TGTGCCAGCAGCAGCTGGGGGGGGGATGGCAATCAGCCCCAGCATTTT.